The T cell receptor (beta chain) described here comes from a study of T cell repertoires in cytomegalovirus infection. Study as a whole: Indications came from public TCR beta signatures; they pointed to CMV infection and to a matching HLA type.

Germline V gene data show CDR1 as MNHEY and CDR2 as SVGEGT. V was clipped by 4 bases and J by 9 bases, with 16 bases between them. The CDR3 is 14 amino acids. MiXCR, run by TCRdb on the reads, gives a single entry per CDR3 protein. This sample has roughly 230,000 distinct CDR3 sequences, with roughly 6.5% found just once. Regarding the study as a whole: The study identified carriers of CMV plus the relevant HLA from cumulative public TCR beta family frequency. CMV-specific HLA-C-restricted TCR beta clonotypes dominated the ex vivo response.

This clonotype was picked up many times. Its specificity is unknown. What was sequenced was PBMCs. This clonotype was obtained from a human donor in good health (CMV status not recorded). Some clones in this sample may be carry-over from other donors' samples. The V call is TRBV6-2 or TRBV6-3, the J call TRBJ2-1, with D uncertain. CDR3 sequence (DNA): TGTGCCAGCAGTTCTCCCATACTCCGGGCTGAGCAGTTCTTC. Its translation is CASSSPILRAEQFF.